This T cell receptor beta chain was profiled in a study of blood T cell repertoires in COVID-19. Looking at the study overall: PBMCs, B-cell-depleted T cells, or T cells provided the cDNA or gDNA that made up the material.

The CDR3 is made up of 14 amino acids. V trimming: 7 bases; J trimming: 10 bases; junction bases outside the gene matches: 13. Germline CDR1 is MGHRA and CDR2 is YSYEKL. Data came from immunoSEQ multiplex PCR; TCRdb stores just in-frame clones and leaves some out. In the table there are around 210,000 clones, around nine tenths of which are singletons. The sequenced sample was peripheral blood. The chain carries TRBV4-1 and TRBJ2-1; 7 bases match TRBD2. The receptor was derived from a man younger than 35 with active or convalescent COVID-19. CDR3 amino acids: CASNGAGSPKEQFF. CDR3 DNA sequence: TGCGCCAGCAACGGAGCGGGATCGCCCAAGGAGCAGTTCTTC.